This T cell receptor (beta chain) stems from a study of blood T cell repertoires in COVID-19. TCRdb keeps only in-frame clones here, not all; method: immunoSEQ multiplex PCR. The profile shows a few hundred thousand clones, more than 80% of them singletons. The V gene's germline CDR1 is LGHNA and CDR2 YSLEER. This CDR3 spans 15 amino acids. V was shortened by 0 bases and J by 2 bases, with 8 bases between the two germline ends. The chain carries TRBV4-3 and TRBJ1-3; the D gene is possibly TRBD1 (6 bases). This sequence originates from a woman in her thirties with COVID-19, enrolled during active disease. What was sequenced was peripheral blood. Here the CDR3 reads CASSQEGAAGNTIYF. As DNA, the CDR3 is TGCGCCAGCAGCCAAGAGGGGGCAGCTGGAAACACCATATATTTT.